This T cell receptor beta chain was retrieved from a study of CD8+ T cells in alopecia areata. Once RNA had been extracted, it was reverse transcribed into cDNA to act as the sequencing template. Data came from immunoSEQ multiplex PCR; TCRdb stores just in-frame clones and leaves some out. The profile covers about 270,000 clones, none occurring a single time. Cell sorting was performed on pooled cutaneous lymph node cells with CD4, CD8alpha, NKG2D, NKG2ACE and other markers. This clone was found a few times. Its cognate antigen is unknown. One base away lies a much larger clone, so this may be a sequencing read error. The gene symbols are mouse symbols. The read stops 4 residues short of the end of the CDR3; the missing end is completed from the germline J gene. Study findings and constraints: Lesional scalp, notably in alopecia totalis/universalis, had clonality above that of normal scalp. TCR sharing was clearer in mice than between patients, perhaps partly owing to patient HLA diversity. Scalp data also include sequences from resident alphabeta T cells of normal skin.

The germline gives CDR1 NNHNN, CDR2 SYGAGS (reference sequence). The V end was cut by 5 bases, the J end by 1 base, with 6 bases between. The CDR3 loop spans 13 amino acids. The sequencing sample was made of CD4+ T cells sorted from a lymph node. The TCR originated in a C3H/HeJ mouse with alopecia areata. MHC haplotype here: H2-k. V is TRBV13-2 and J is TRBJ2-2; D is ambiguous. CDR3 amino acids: CASGTKNTGQLYF. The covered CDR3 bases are TGTGCCAGCGGGACAAAAAACACCGGG.